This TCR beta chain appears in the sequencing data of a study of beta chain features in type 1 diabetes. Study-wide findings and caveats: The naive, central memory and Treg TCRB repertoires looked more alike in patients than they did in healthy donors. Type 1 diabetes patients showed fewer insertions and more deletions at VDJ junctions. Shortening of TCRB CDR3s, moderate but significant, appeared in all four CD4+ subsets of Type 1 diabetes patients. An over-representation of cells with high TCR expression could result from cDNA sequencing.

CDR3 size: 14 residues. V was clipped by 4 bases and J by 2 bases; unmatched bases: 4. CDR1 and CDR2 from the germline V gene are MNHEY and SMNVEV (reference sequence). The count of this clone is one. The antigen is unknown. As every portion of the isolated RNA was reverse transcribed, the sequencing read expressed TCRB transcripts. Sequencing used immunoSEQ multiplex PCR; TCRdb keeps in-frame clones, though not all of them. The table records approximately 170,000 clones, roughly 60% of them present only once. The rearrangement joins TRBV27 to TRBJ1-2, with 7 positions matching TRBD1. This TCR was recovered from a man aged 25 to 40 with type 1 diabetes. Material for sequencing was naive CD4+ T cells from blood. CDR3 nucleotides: TGTGCCAGCAGTTATCGACAGGGAAACTATGGCTACACCTTC. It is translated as CASSYRQGNYGYTF.